The present TCR beta chain was sequenced within a study of blood T cells in healthy people across ages (dated by TCRdb to the mid-2010s). In terms of the full investigation: In model experiments, roughly one uniquely barcoded TCR beta cDNA molecule per two T cells was captured by template switching. Two additional independent replicas of 1 million unique cDNA reads from the same blood draw were analyzed for two donors (one aged 18 to 30 and one aged 80 or older). Donors were grouped into four age groups: young (average 16 years), middle-aged (under 40), aged (around 56) and long-lived (just over 80). The study measured age-related changes in TCR beta repertoire diversity using deep sequencing normalized with unique cDNA molecular identifiers. Donors of different ages were randomly distributed across sequencing lanes to avoid experimental bias. The paper as a whole reports these results and caveats: Estimates of total diversity based on one million sequenced T cells were considered lower bounds and underestimates. The percentage of naive T cells measured by flow cytometry correlated strongly with observed TCR beta diversity. As age increased, observed TCR beta diversity per million T cells dropped in a roughly linear way, and a significant reduction was already evident by age 40. Because donor CMV infection status was unknown, age-related changes in expanded clonotypes were potentially confounded. Compared with the aged group, the long-lived group had more naive CD4+ T cells, fewer expanded clones and increased TCR diversity, a pattern suggesting age selection. Since profiling was done on bulk unsorted PBMCs, naive and antigen-experienced compartments could not be conclusively compared.

This clonotype showed up many times. Its antigen has not been determined. No much larger clone is present one base from it, and per-base qualities are unavailable. After removal of 6 bases from V and 7 bases from J, the junction retains 15 bases not matched to a gene. Via the germline V gene, CDR1 is MNHEY and CDR2 SVGAGI. The CDR3 runs 15 amino acids, cysteine and phenylalanine included. The DNA shown is the 45-base CDR3, in frame from base 1. The library was obtained by 5' RACE. The instrument given in TCRdb is Illumina HiSeq 2500. A second PCR of roughly 6 to 11 cycles was run with a J-beta primer mix and a sample-barcoded 5' primer. A unique molecular identifier was introduced onto each TCR beta cDNA molecule by a template-switch 5' adaptor carrying 12 random nucleotides. At least 2.5 million CDR3-containing paired-end reads were obtained from each sample. All of the RNA was converted into first-strand cDNA using the Mint cDNA synthesis kit, with a TRBC-specific oligonucleotide serving as the primer. Following uracil-DNA glycosylase treatment, a first 18-cycle PCR with universal primers M1SS and BC2_uni_R was performed on all cDNA. As for how the authors treated the data: Normalization of each sample was performed by random selection of 1 million high-quality reads, each carrying a distinct molecular identifier. Instead of being binned into consensus sequences, reads that shared molecular identifiers were thrown out. MiTCR, with a Q25 quality threshold and the strictest error-elimination algorithm, was used for CDR3 identification, clonotype clustering and error correction. A nonparametric unseen species model with Euler transformation was used to estimate a lower bound on total TCR beta diversity. In-frame beta chains were kept once TCRdb had trimmed the public reads at Q25 with fastp and called clones with MiXCR. Entries that share a CDR3 protein sequence are merged under the most common genes and DNA. These V and J calls originate from TCRdb's pipeline instead of the authors' own analysis. This sample comprises hundreds of thousands of distinct CDR3 sequences, 35% to 50% of them detected only once. The ten largest clonotypes hold about a sixth of the sample.

Donors were about 36 systemically healthy Caucasian individuals from Russia aged roughly 6 to 90 years. Around 10 milliliters of peripheral blood were collected from each donor into EDTA-treated Vacutainer tubes. Ficoll-Paque density-gradient centrifugation was used to isolate PBMCs, with at least 7 million per sample. Total RNA, at least 6 micrograms per sample, was extracted from PBMCs with Trizol reagent. For every donor, an aliquot of PBMCs went through flow cytometry to measure the percentages of naive CD45RAhigh/CD27high T cells. The material sequenced was blood. The rearranged chain carries TRBV6-5 and TRBJ2-7, and 7 junction bases match TRBD1. The receptor comes from an elderly man in good health. The DNA sequence is given as TGTGCCAGCAGGGAGAGACAGGGCTTGGTTAATGAGCAGTACTTC. This yields the protein CASRERQGLVNEQYF.